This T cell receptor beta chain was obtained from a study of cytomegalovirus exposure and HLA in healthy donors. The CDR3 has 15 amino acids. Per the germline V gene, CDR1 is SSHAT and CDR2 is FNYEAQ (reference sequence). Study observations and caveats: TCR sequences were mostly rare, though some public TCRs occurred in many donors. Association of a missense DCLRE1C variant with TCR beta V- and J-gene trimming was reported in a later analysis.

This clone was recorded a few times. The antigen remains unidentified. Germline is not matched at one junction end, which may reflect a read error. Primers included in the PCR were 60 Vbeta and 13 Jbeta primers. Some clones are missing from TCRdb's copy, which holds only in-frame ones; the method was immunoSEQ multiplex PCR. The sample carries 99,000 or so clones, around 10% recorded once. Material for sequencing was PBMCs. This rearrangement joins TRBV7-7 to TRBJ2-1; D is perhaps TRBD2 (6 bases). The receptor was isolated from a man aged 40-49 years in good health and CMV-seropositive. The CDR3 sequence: CASSLGVSGYNEQFF. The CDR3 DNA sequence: TGTGCTAGCAGCTTAGGAGTTAGCGGATACAATGAGCAGTTCTTC.